This paragraph reports one T cell receptor (beta chain). What it binds is not known. The data stem from a study of cytomegalovirus exposure and HLA in healthy donors. Broader study findings: The CMV antigen specificity of three CMV-associated chains was confirmed through in vitro analysis. Reports showed the classifier diagnosing cytomegalovirus status with high specificity and sensitivity. In the roughly 130 validation repertoires, a later analysis found that first-cohort TCR clusters tended to co-occur. The study recorded 150 to 200 TCR beta chains that were cytomegalovirus-associated.

Here immunoSEQ multiplex PCR was the method, and the copy in TCRdb shows in-frame clones only, minus some. The sample consists of some 190,000 clones, about 84% of them appearing once. The sequence was obtained from a woman younger than 30 in good health and CMV-seronegative. Sample: PBMCs.

The CDR3: CASSAGLVGDGELFF. In DNA, the CDR3 is TGTGCCAGCAGCGCGGGACTAGTAGGGGATGGGGAGCTGTTTTTT. The chain joins TRBV9 to TRBJ2-2, with TRBD2 identical over 8 bases. Unmatched junction bases numbered 9, after V lost 3 bases and J lost 8 bases. Per germline, CDR1 SGDLS and CDR2 YYNGEE. The CDR3 contains 15 residues.